This TCR beta chain was documented in a study of blood T cell repertoires in COVID-19. On the study more broadly: Acute-phase and convalescent COVID-19 samples originated in the United States, Italy and Spain. In each case, the material was cDNA or gDNA derived from T cells, B-cell-depleted T cells, or PBMCs.

Source study methods: Estimates of nucleated cell counts were drawn from the amplification of reference gene primers. This table comes from immunoSEQ multiplex PCR, and its TCRdb copy is limited to in-frame clones, with some not included. V, J and clone size are taken as reported in that table, and D and trimming were inferred from the DNA itself. The sample records more than 120,000 clones, over 85% being singletons. The receptor's source is a human donor in a cohort sampled during active COVID-19. Input material: peripheral blood.

CDR3 DNA sequence: TGTGCCAGCAGCTTACTCTCTCCGGGCGGGTTAGAGTATTTT. Translation gives CASSLLSPGGLEYF. The rearrangement uses TRBV7-9 and TRBJ2-3; possibly TRBD2 for D (5 bases). Germline V gene data show CDR1 as SEHNR and CDR2 as FQNEAQ (reference sequence). This CDR3 is 14 amino acids long. V gave up 2 bases and J gave up 13 bases, with 19 bases separating them.